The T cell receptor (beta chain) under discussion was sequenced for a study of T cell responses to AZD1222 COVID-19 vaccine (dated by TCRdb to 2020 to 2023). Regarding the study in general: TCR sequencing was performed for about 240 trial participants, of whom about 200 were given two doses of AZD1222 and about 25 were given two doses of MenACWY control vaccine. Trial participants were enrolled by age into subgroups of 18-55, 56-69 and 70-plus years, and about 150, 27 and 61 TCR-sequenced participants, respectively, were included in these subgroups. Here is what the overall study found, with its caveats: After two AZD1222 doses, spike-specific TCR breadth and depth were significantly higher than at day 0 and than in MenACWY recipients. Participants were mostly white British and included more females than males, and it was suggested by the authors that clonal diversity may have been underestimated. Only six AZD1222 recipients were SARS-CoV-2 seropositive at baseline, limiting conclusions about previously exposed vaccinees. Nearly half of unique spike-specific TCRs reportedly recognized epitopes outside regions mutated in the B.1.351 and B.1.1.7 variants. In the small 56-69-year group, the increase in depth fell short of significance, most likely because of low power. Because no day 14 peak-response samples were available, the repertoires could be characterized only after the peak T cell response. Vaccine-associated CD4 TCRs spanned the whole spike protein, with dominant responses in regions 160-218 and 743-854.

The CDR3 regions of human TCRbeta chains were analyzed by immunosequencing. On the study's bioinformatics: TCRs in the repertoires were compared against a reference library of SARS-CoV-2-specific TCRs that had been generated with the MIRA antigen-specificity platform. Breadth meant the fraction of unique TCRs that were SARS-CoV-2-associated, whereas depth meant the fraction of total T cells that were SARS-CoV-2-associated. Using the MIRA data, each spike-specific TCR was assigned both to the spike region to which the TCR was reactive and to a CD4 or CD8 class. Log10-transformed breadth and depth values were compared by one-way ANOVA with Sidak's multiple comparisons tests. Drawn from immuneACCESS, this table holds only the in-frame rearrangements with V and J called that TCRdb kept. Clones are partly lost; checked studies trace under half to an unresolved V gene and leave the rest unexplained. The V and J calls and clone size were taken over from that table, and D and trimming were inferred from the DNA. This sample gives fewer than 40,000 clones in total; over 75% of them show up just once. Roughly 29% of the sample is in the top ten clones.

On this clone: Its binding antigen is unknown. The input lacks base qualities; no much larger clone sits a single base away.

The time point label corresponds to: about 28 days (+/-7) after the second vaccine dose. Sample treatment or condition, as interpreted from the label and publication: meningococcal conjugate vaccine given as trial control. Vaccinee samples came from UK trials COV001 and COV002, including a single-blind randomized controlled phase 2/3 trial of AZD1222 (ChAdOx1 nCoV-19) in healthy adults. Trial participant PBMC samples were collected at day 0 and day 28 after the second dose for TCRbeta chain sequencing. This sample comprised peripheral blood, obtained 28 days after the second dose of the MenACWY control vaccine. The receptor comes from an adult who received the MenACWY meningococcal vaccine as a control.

The CDR3 region: CASSLATGDRFF. The bases read TGTGCCAGCAGCTTAGCCACAGGGGATAGGTTCTTC. The chain was built from TRBV7-9 and TRBJ2-1, with TRBD1 matching 7 junction bases. At the junction V is shortened by 0 bases and J by 15 bases; bases outside the gene matches: 5. Inclusive of the bounding cysteine and phenylalanine, the CDR3 is 12 residues long. The sequence is cut down to CDR3 DNA, 36 bases in frame from base 1. CDR1 SEHNR and CDR2 FQNEAQ were looked up in the germline V gene (reference sequence).